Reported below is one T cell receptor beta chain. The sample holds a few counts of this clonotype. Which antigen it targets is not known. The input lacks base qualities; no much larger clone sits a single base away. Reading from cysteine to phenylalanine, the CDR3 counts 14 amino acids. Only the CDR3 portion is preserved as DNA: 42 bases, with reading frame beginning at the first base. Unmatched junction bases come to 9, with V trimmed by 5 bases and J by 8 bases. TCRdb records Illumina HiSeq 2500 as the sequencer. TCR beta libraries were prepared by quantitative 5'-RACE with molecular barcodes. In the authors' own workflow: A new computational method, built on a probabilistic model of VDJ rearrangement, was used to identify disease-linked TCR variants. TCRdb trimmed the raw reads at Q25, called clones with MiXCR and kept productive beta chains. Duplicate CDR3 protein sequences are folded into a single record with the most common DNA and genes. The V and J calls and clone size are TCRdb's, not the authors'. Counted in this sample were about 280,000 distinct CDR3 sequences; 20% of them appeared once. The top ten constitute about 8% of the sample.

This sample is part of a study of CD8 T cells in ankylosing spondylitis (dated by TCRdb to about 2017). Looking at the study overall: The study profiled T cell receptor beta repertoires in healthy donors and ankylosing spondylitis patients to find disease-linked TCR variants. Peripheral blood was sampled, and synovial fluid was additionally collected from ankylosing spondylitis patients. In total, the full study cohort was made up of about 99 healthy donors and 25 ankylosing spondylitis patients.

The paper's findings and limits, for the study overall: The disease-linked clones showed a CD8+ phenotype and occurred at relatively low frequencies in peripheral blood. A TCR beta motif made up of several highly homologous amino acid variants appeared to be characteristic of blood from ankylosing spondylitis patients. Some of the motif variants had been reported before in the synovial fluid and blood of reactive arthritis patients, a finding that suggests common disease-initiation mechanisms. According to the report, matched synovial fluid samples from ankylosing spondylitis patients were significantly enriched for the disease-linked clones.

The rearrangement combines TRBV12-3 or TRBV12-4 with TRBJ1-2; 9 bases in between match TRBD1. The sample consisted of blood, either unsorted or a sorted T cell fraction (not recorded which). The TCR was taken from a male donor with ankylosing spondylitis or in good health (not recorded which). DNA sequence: TGTGCCAGCAGTCAGCAAACAGGGGGCCGAGGCTACACCTTC. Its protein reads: CASSQQTGGRGYTF.